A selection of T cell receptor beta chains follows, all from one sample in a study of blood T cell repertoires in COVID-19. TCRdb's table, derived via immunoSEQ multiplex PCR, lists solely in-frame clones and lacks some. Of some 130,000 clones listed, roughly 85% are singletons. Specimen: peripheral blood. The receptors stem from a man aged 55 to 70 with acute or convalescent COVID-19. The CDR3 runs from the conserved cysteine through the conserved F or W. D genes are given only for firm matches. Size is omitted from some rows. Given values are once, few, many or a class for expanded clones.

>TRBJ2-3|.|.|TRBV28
CASSLGADTQYF
TGTGCCAGCAGTTTGGGGGCCGATACGCAGTATTTT
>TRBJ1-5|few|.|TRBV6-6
CASSPTLNQPQHF
TGTGCCAGCAGCCCTACCCTGAATCAGCCCCAGCATTTT
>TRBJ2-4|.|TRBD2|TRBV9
CASSVGPGGAKNIQYF
TGTGCCAGCAGCGTAGGGCCGGGAGGAGCCAAAAACATTCAGTACTTC
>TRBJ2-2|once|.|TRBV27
CASSWQNTGELFF
TGTGCCAGCAGTTGGCAGAACACCGGGGAGCTGTTTTTT
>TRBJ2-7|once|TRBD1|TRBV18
CASTQLSRGPLEQYF
TGTGCCAGCACTCAGTTAAGCAGGGGGCCTTTAGAGCAGTACTTC
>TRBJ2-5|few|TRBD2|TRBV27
CASSLGGGRGETQYF
TGTGCCAGCAGTTTAGGTGGCGGGAGGGGCGAGACCCAGTACTTC
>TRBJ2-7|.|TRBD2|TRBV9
CASSPELAGGAYEQYF
TGTGCCAGCAGCCCGGAGCTAGCGGGAGGGGCCTACGAGCAGTACTTC
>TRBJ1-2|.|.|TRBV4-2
CASSQAGTLVYGYTF
TGTGCCAGCAGCCAGGCCGGGACACTAGTCTATGGCTACACCTTC
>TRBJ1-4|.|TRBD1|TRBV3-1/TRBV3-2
CASSQGGTGDEKLFF
TGTGCCAGCAGCCAAGGTGGGACAGGAGACGAAAAACTGTTTTTT
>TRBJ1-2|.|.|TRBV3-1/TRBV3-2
CASSQERGYGYTF
TGTGCCAGCAGCCAAGAAAGAGGCTATGGCTACACCTTC
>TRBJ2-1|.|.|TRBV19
CASSIVGGDNEQFF
TGTGCCAGTAGTATAGTGGGGGGAGACAATGAGCAGTTCTTC
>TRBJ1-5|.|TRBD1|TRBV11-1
CASSLGTDSNQPQHF
TGTGCCAGCAGCCTCGGGACAGATAGCAATCAGCCCCAGCATTTT
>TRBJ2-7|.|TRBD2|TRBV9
CASSVGIPSGQSSYEQYF
TGTGCCAGCAGCGTAGGGATCCCTAGCGGGCAGAGCTCCTACGAGCAGTACTTC
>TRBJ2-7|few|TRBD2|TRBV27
CASSPSGISYEQYF
TGTGCCAGCAGTCCTAGCGGTATCTCCTACGAGCAGTACTTC
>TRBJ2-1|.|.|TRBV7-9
CASSRDSGYNEQFF
TGTGCCAGCAGCCGCGATAGCGGATACAATGAGCAGTTCTTC
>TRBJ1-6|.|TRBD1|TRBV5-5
CASSLRGQYNSPLHF
TGTGCCAGCAGCCTCAGGGGACAGTATAATTCACCCCTCCACTTT
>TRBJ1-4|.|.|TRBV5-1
CASSPEGWNEKLFF
TGCGCCAGCAGCCCGGAGGGTTGGAATGAAAAACTGTTTTTT
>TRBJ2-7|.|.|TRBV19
CASSIGSFSYEQYF
TGTGCCAGTAGTATAGGCAGTTTCTCATACGAGCAGTACTTC
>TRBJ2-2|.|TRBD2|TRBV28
CASRPGGMSTGELFF
TGTGCCAGCCGCCCGGGAGGGATGAGCACCGGGGAGCTGTTTTTT
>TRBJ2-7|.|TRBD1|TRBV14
CASSQERGQGYEQYF
TGTGCCAGCAGCCAAGAACGGGGACAGGGGTACGAGCAGTACTTC
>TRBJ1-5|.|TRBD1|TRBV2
CASRPDRGAFAPQHF
TGTGCCAGCAGACCCGACAGGGGTGCTTTTGCGCCCCAGCATTTT
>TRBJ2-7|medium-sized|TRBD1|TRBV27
CASSLTFMGQGTYEQYF
TGTGCCAGCAGTTTAACTTTTATGGGACAGGGCACCTACGAGCAGTACTTC
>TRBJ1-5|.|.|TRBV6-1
CASSEGPNQPQHF
TGTGCCAGCAGTGAGGGCCCCAATCAGCCCCAGCATTTT
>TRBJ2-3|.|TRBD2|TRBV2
CASSGAGLAGEGSTDTQYF
TGTGCCAGCAGTGGGGCGGGACTAGCGGGTGAAGGTTCCACAGATACGCAGTATTTT
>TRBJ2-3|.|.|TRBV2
CASSDEGVWTVTDTQYF
TGTGCCAGCAGTGACGAGGGAGTTTGGACAGTCACAGATACGCAGTATTTT
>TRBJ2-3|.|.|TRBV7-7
CASSLRPSASTDTQYF
TGTGCTAGCAGCTTACGGCCTAGCGCTAGCACAGATACGCAGTATTTT
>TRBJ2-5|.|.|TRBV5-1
CASSLSDSETQYF
TGCGCCAGCAGCTTGTCTGACTCGGAGACCCAGTACTTC
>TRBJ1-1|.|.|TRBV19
CASSYPGSEAFF
TGTGCCAGTAGTTACCCGGGGTCTGAAGCTTTCTTT
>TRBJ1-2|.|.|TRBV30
CAWSVGAGDYGYTF
TGTGCCTGGAGTGTAGGGGCAGGGGACTATGGCTACACCTTC
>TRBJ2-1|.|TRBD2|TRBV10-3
CAISEPSGLYNEQFF
TGTGCCATCAGTGAGCCTAGCGGACTTTACAATGAGCAGTTCTTC
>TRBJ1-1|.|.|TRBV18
CASSERTANTEAFF
TGTGCCAGCTCAGAAAGGACAGCTAACACTGAAGCTTTCTTT
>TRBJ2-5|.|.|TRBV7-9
CASSFWRGETQYF
TGTGCCAGCAGCTTTTGGCGGGGAGAGACCCAGTACTTC
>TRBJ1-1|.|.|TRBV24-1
CATSDSGEAFF
TGTGCCACCAGTGATTCCGGTGAAGCTTTCTTT
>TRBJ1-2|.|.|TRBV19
CASSIRGTIHGYTF
TGTGCCAGTAGTATAAGAGGGACAATCCATGGCTACACCTTC
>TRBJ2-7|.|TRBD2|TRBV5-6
CASTMVGGRGYEQYF
TGTGCCAGCACCATGGTAGGCGGGAGAGGATACGAGCAGTACTTC
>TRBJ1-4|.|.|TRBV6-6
CASSYPGVDEKLFF
TGTGCCAGCAGTTACCCAGGGGTGGACGAAAAACTGTTTTTT
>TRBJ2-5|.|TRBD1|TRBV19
CASSISPPTGMNVKTQYF
TGTGCCAGTAGTATCTCCCCCCCGACAGGGATGAACGTGAAGACCCAGTACTTC
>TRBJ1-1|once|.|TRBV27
CASSFARGTEAFF
TGTGCCAGCAGTTTTGCCCGAGGGACTGAAGCTTTCTTT
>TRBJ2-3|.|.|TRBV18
CASSPLMGYTDTQYF
TGTGCCAGCTCCCCTTTAATGGGCTACACAGATACGCAGTATTTT
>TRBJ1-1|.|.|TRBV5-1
CASSLSRENTEAFF
TGCGCCAGCAGCTTGAGCCGGGAGAACACTGAAGCTTTCTTT
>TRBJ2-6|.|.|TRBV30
CAWSLVSGANVLTF
TGTGCCTGGAGTCTCGTCTCTGGGGCCAACGTCCTGACTTTC